Shown below are 14 T cell receptor beta chains from a single sample sequenced in a study of OX40 agonist ivuxolimab in advanced cancers. Method: immunoSEQ multiplex PCR; TCRdb's copy keeps in-frame clones and lacks some. The sample includes roughly 110,000 clones, approximately 90% of them seen just once. The sequences come from CD4+ or CD8+ T cells sorted from blood, collected in a trial of the OX40 agonist ivuxolimab. The receptors originated from an adult with an advanced solid tumor such as melanoma, head and neck, liver or kidney cancer.

The genes are TRBV6-5 and TRBJ2-5; 7 positions match TRBD2. The length of the CDR3 is 13 residues. After removal of 4 bases from V and 1 base from J, the junction contained 0 bases not matched to a gene. Germline CDR1 is MNHEY and CDR2 is SVGAGI. CDR3 sequence reads: CASSWGGQETQYF. Here the CDR3 DNA reads TGTGCCAGCAGTTGGGGGGGCCAAGAGACCCAGTACTTC.

The chain links TRBV7-9 to TRBJ2-3; D is unclear. From germline, CDR1 is SEHNR and CDR2 FQNEAQ (reference sequence). Trimming took 1 base from V and 6 from J, leaving 11 bases between them. The CDR3 runs 14 residues. The CDR3, as DNA: TGTGCCAGCAGCTTAGGCCCGTCACACGATACGCAGTATTTT. Translated: CASSLGPSHDTQYF.

The chain couples TRBV9 to TRBJ2-2; the D gene could be TRBD1 or TRBD2 (6 bases each). CDR1 and CDR2 from the germline V gene are SGDLS and YYNGEE. The germline V and J ends were trimmed by 0 bases and 6 bases, with 9 bases remaining between them. CDR3 size: 14 residues. CDR3 sequence (DNA): TGTGCCAGCAGCGTAGTGGGGGGCCCCGGGGAGCTGTTTTTT. This gives the protein CASSVVGGPGELFF.

The chain combines TRBV7-2 with TRBJ2-1; a possible D gene is TRBD2 (5 bases). The CDR3 loop spans 16 amino acids. V shed 1 base and J shed 0 bases, with 10 bases lying between them. CDR1 SGHTA and CDR2 FQGNSA come from the germline V gene. The CDR3 bases are TGTGCCAGCAGCTTAGTTGCGGGTACCTCCTACAATGAGCAGTTCTTC. Amino acids: CASSLVAGTSYNEQFF.

The V call is TRBV20-1, the J call TRBJ2-5; TRBD1 might be the D (6 bases). The CDR3 runs to 11 residues. The V gene's germline CDR1 is DFQATT and CDR2 SNEGSKA (reference sequence). CDR3 region: CSPSGEETQYF. The CDR3 DNA reads as TGCAGCCCCTCAGGGGAAGAGACCCAGTACTTC.

The chain employs TRBV28 and TRBJ2-3; D unresolved. This CDR3 contains 14 residues. From germline, CDR1 is MDHEN and CDR2 SYDVKM. Trimming shortened V by 7 bases and J by 2 bases, and 13 bases separated the two germline ends. The CDR3 DNA reads TGTGCCAGCACTTCCCCCGAAATCACAGATACGCAGTATTTT. Translation gives CASTSPEITDTQYF.

This chain links TRBV4-1 with TRBJ1-3; no clear D. The germline CDR1 and CDR2 sequences are MGHRA and YSYEKL. The CDR3 is made up of 15 amino acids. V dropped 0 bases and J dropped 0 bases, with 6 bases sitting between them. The CDR3: CASSQDPPSGNTIYF. For the CDR3, the DNA is TGCGCCAGCAGCCAAGACCCCCCCTCTGGAAACACCATATATTTT.

The V call is TRBV6-1, the J call TRBJ2-3; 8 positions match TRBD2. CDR3 length equals 14 residues. The V gene end was trimmed by 7 bases and the J gene end by 1 base; junction bases not matched to a gene: 4. The germline gives CDR1 MNHNS, CDR2 SASEGT. The CDR3 loop is CASTRGGRTDTQYF. CDR3 coding DNA: TGTGCCAGCACTCGGGGGGGGCGCACAGATACGCAGTATTTT.

The chain combines TRBV7-9 with TRBJ1-1, with 7 bases fitting TRBD1. The CDR3 consists of 15 residues. V lost 2 bases, J lost 5 bases, and 8 bases stayed unmatched. Germline V lookup: CDR1 SEHNR, CDR2 FQNEAQ (reference sequence). CDR3: CASSLLRGRETEAFF. For the CDR3, the DNA is TGTGCCAGCAGCTTACTAAGGGGGCGAGAGACTGAAGCTTTCTTT.

This chain connects TRBV7-2 to TRBJ2-7; D is unclear. Germline values: CDR1 SGHTA, CDR2 FQGNSA. The CDR3 has 14 amino acids. The V gene lost 4 bases and the J gene lost 2 bases, with 12 bases spanning the gap. CDR3 nucleotides: TGTGCCAGCAGCTCTGGACCTATTGCCTACGAGCAGTACTTC. It translates to CASSSGPIAYEQYF.

V is TRBV7-2 and J is TRBJ2-3; unclear D gene. This CDR3 contains 13 residues. Germline CDR1 is SGHTA and CDR2 is FQGNSA. Trimming cost V 7 bases and J 2 bases, with 10 bases left between them. This CDR3 is CASKGSITDTQYF. CDR3 nucleotides: TGTGCCAGCAAGGGCAGTATCACAGATACGCAGTATTTT. The whole variable domain, filled in from reference TRBV7-2 and TRBJ2-3, reads GAGVSQSPSNKVTEKGKDVELRCDPISGHTALYWYRQSLGQGLEFLIYFQGNSAPDKSGLPSDRFSAERTGGSVSTLTIQRTQQEDSAVYLCASKGSITDTQYFGPGTRLTVL.

The CDR3 protein is CASSQSPNYGYTF. The CDR3 DNA sequence: TGCGCCAGCAGCCAAAGTCCTAACTATGGCTACACCTTC. This chain links TRBV4-1 with TRBJ1-2; D is uncertain. Germline CDR1 is MGHRA and CDR2 is YSYEKL. V was pared by 2 bases and J by 0 bases, with 4 bases between. This CDR3 is 13 amino acids long.

The J gene is TRBJ1-6, the V gene TRBV28; 11 bases line up with TRBD1. Germline lookup yields CDR1 MDHEN and CDR2 SYDVKM. CDR3 length: 17 residues. The J segment lost 6 bases and the V segment lost 4 bases, leaving 8 bases of the junction unmatched. The CDR3 DNA reads TGTGCCAGCAGTTCCTGGACAGGGGGCGCTTTTAATTCACCCCTCCACTTT. The encoded protein is CASSSWTGGAFNSPLHF.

The chain links TRBV28 to TRBJ1-3; D is possibly TRBD1 (6 bases). The CDR3 runs 15 residues. CDR1 is MDHEN and CDR2 is SYDVKM in the germline V gene. Trimming stripped 8 bases from V and 1 base from J, with 15 bases between. CDR3 coding DNA: TGTGCCAGCGGCTCCATTGGGACATCTGGAAACACCATATATTTT. Translation gives CASGSIGTSGNTIYF.